These 28 T cell receptor beta chains came from one sample sequenced in a study of radiation and T cells in renal cell carcinoma. Time point given: blood 2 weeks post-SBRT. As to treatment: 15 Gy SBRT to primary tumor, nephrectomy 4 weeks later. Data came from immunoSEQ multiplex PCR; TCRdb stores just in-frame clones and leaves some out. Here the sample spans 150,000 to 180,000 clones, around 90% being singletons. The sample consisted of blood, taken from a patient whose treatment included radiotherapy and nephrectomy. The receptors here all came from a woman aged 50 to 60 with renal cell carcinoma.

The chain couples TRBV6-5 to TRBJ1-2, with 10 nucleotides matching TRBD1. J was trimmed by 7 bases and V by 5 bases; bases with no gene match: 7. This CDR3 comprises 14 residues. CDR1 is MNHEY and CDR2 is SVGAGI in the germline V gene. The CDR3 sequence: CASSLRDRGVGYTF. The CDR3 coding sequence is TGTGCCAGCAGTCTCCGGGACAGGGGAGTTGGCTACACCTTC.

V gene TRBV4-2 combines with J gene TRBJ1-5, with 9 bases aligning to TRBD1. V was pared by 0 bases and J by 5 bases, with 2 bases of the junction left unmatched. The CDR3 is 15 residues long. Germline V gene data show CDR1 as LGHNA and CDR2 as YNFKEQ. In nucleotides, the CDR3 is TGTGCCAGCAGCCAAGAGACAGGGGGAGATCAGCCCCAGCATTTT. It codes for CASSQETGGDQPQHF.

The chain has TRBV7-9 and TRBJ2-1; D tentatively reads TRBD1 or TRBD2 (5 bases each). The CDR3 totals 13 residues. V lost 3 bases to trimming and J lost 4 bases, with 7 bases between them. Per the germline V gene, CDR1 is SEHNR and CDR2 is FQNEAQ (reference sequence). The CDR3 loop reads CASSLGPYNEQFF. DNA for the CDR3: TGTGCCAGCAGCTTGGGACCGTACAATGAGCAGTTCTTC.

This rearrangement joins TRBV7-9 to TRBJ2-2; D might be TRBD2 (6 bases). CDR3 size: 17 residues. Germline CDR1 SEHNR, CDR2 FQNEAQ (reference sequence). Trimming stripped 5 bases from V and 3 bases from J, with 19 bases between. Here the CDR3 reads CASSGTQEGTYTGELFF. As DNA, the CDR3 is TGTGCCAGCAGCGGAACACAGGAGGGTACTTACACCGGGGAGCTGTTTTTT.

The chain recombines TRBV6-5 with TRBJ1-6, with 9 nucleotides matching TRBD1. CDR1 and CDR2 from the germline V gene are MNHEY and SVGAGI. CDR3 length equals 14 residues. V shed 6 bases, J shed 8 bases, and the junction held 5 bases outside the gene matches. The CDR3 sequence is CASRKGQGYSPLHF. CDR3 nucleotides: TGTGCCAGCAGGAAGGGACAGGGATATTCACCCCTCCACTTT.

In its sample, this clone was seen once. The chain recombines TRBV5-1 with TRBJ2-3, with 9 bases identical to TRBD1. Looked up from germline, CDR1 is SGHRS and CDR2 is YFSETQ. The CDR3 consists of 18 residues. The trim removed 0 bases at V and 8 bases at J, leaving 16 bases unmatched. The CDR3, as DNA: TGCGCCAGCAGCTTGGAGAACACCGGGACAGGGTTCGGGGGTACGCAGTATTTT. Translation: CASSLENTGTGFGGTQYF.

CDR3 region: CASSPRGGFYNEQFF. The CDR3 bases are TGTGCCAGCAGCCCTCGAGGTGGGTTTTACAATGAGCAGTTCTTC. The J gene is TRBJ2-1, the V gene TRBV7-9; D ambiguous. Germline V CDR1 and CDR2: SEHNR, FQNEAQ (reference sequence). The V and J ends lost 5 bases and 4 bases respectively, with 15 bases between them. CDR3 length equals 15 residues.

The CDR3 nucleotides read TGTGCCAGCAGCCCTCTCCAGCAGAACACTGAAGCTTTCTTT. Protein sequence: CASSPLQQNTEAFF. The chain carries TRBV7-9 and TRBJ1-1; D not resolved. This CDR3 has 14 residues. The germline CDR1 and CDR2 sequences are SEHNR and FQNEAQ (reference sequence). With 5 bases removed from V and 1 base from J, the gap between germline ends came to 11 bases. Full variable domain (outside the CDR3, taken from reference TRBV7-9 and TRBJ1-1): DTGVSQNPRHKITKRGQNVTFRCDPISEHNRLYWYRQTLGQGPEFLTYFQNEAQLEKSRLLSDRFSAERPKGSFSTLEIQRTEQGDSAMYLCASSPLQQNTEAFFGQGTRLTVV.

The rearrangement joins TRBV19 to TRBJ2-2, with TRBD2 matching over 9 bases. The CDR3 is 15 residues long. V shed 4 bases, J shed 8 bases, and the junction held 8 bases outside the gene matches. Germline V CDR1 and CDR2: LNHDA, SQIVND (reference sequence). This CDR3 reads CASSTSGGPGGELFF. The DNA for the CDR3 is TGTGCCAGTAGTACGAGCGGGGGGCCTGGTGGGGAGCTGTTTTTT. The full variable domain, in which reference TRBV19 and TRBJ2-2 provide the parts outside the CDR3, is DGGITQSPKYLFRKEGQNVTLSCEQNLNHDAMYWYRQDPGQGLRLIYYSQIVNDFQKGDIAEGYSVSREKKESFPLTVTSAQKNPTAFYLCASSTSGGPGGELFFGEGSRLTVL.

This clone was found a few times. This chain uses TRBV5-6 with TRBJ1-6; possible D gene TRBD1, 5 bases. The germline V gene has CDR1 SGHDT and CDR2 YYEEEE. This CDR3 is built from 12 residues. Trimming removed 3 bases at V and 10 bases at J, with 8 bases between. The CDR3 DNA follows: TGTGCCAGCAGCTGGGGGGAATCACCCCTCCACTTT. It specifies CASSWGESPLHF.

CDR3 loop: CASSYVTGVSGNTIYF. In DNA form, the CDR3 reads TGTGCCAGCAGTTACGTGACAGGGGTCTCTGGAAACACCATATATTTT. The chain employs TRBV6-6 and TRBJ1-3, with TRBD1 matching over 8 bases. Germline loops: CDR1 MNHNY, CDR2 SVGAGI (reference sequence). The CDR3 contains 16 residues. After removal of 2 bases from V and 0 bases from J, the junction contained 3 bases not matched to a gene.

This chain connects TRBV7-9 to TRBJ2-3, with D possibly TRBD1 on 5 matching bases. The ends were cut back, 6 bases at V and 0 bases at J, with 13 bases in the middle. CDR1 is SEHNR and CDR2 is FQNEAQ in the germline V gene (reference sequence). The CDR3 is 15 amino acids. CDR3 sequence (DNA): TGTGCCAGCAGTCGACAGAGTACTAGCACAGATACGCAGTATTTT. This encodes CASSRQSTSTDTQYF.

The genes are TRBV7-6 and TRBJ2-3; 8 nucleotides line up with TRBD2. The length of the CDR3 is 15 residues. Looked up from germline, CDR1 is SGHVS and CDR2 is FNYEAQ. Trimming cost V 4 bases and J 1 base; bases outside gene matches: 4. The CDR3 protein is CASSSRRGGTDTQYF. For the CDR3, the DNA is TGTGCCAGCAGCTCCCGGCGGGGGGGCACAGATACGCAGTATTTT.

DNA for the CDR3: TGTGCCAGCAGTGAATATTCTGCAATCTACGAGCAGTACTTC. This translates into CASSEYSAIYEQYF. The J gene is TRBJ2-7, the V gene TRBV6-1; no reliable D call. V lost 2 bases, J lost 3 bases, and 11 bases lay in between. CDR3 length: 14 residues. Germline loops: CDR1 MNHNS, CDR2 SASEGT.

V is TRBV27 and J is TRBJ1-3; D is undetermined. Per the germline V gene, CDR1 is MNHEY and CDR2 is SMNVEV (reference sequence). Trimming shortened V by 6 bases and J by 0 bases, and 9 bases separated the two germline ends. This CDR3 contains 14 residues. CDR3 DNA sequence: TGTGCCAGCAGCGGGTCTCGCTCTGGAAACACCATATATTTT. As protein: CASSGSRSGNTIYF.

The V call is TRBV30, the J call TRBJ1-2; no reliable D call. Germline values: CDR1 GTSNPN, CDR2 SVGIG (reference sequence). CDR3 size: 12 residues. V dropped 4 bases and J dropped 2 bases, with 8 bases sitting between them. The CDR3 sequence is CAWTGGNYGYTF. The CDR3 nucleotides are TGTGCCTGGACGGGTGGGAACTATGGCTACACCTTC.

Regarding this clone: Other DNA sequences of this sample code for an identical CDR3. This sequence joins TRBV4-1 and TRBJ2-7; no definite D call. This CDR3 is 12 amino acids long. Germline lookup yields CDR1 MGHRA and CDR2 YSYEKL. The germline V and J ends were trimmed by 0 bases and 4 bases, with 4 bases remaining between them. The DNA for the CDR3 is TGCGCCAGCAGCCAAGAAGGGTACGAGCAGTACTTC. Amino acid sequence: CASSQEGYEQYF.

This chain connects TRBV9 to TRBJ2-5, with 14 bases that match TRBD2. The germline V gene encodes CDR1 SGDLS and CDR2 YYNGEE. Unmatched junction bases numbered 4, after V lost 0 bases and J lost 0 bases. This CDR3 is built from 18 residues. The DNA of the CDR3 is TGTGCCAGCAGCGTAGGACTAGCGGGGGGGAGATACCAAGAGACCCAGTACTTC. Translating gives CASSVGLAGGRYQETQYF.

The gene calls are TRBV9 and TRBJ2-2, with D perhaps matching TRBD2 (5 bases). The CDR3 loop spans 15 amino acids. From germline, CDR1 is SGDLS and CDR2 YYNGEE. V lost 5 bases and J lost 0, with 11 bases in between. CDR3 sequence (DNA): TGTGCCAGCAGTACCACCGGGGCGAACACCGGGGAGCTGTTTTTT. This codes for CASSTTGANTGELFF.

The sample holds a few counts of this clone. The CDR3 spells CASSRRSTETQYF. The CDR3 DNA is TGTGCCAGCAGTCGACGGTCTACAGAGACCCAGTACTTC. The chain links TRBV11-1 to TRBJ2-5; D gene uncertain. Trimming took off 6 bases at V and 4 bases at J, with 12 bases between the two ends. Looked up from germline, CDR1 is SGHAT and CDR2 is FQDESV (reference sequence). The CDR3 spans 13 residues.

CDR3 sequence: CASSWGQETQYF. The CDR3 bases are TGTGCCAGCAGCTGGGGTCAAGAGACCCAGTACTTC. The chain uses TRBV7-8 and TRBJ2-5; D is unresolved. This CDR3 spans 12 amino acids. In germline, CDR1 is SGHVS, CDR2 FQNEAQ. Trimming left V 4 bases short and J 2 bases short, with 5 bases between.

The V call is TRBV28, the J call TRBJ1-4, with D perhaps TRBD1 (6 bases). CDR1 and CDR2 from the germline V gene are MDHEN and SYDVKM. Trimming left V 8 bases short and J 4 bases short, with 14 bases between. The length of the CDR3 is 14 residues. In DNA form, the CDR3 reads TGTGCCAGCGTGCAGGGGAGGGGTAATGAAAAACTGTTTTTT. Protein: CASVQGRGNEKLFF.

CDR3 coding DNA: TGCGCCAGCAGCTCCGGAGCTCTGGGAGATACGCAGTATTTT. Translation: CASSSGALGDTQYF. V is TRBV5-1 and J is TRBJ2-3; no clear D gene. Trimming took off 3 bases at V and 5 bases at J, with 13 bases between the two ends. CDR1 is SGHRS, CDR2 YFSETQ, per germline. This CDR3 is 14 amino acids long.

The rearrangement links TRBV5-1 to TRBJ2-1; 11 nucleotides match TRBD2. This CDR3 is built from 16 residues. Unmatched junction bases numbered 10, after V lost 4 bases and J lost 7 bases. Germline V gene sequence: CDR1 SGHRS, CDR2 YFSETQ. The CDR3 coding sequence is TGCGCCAGCAGCCCCGTTACTAGCGGGGGAAGTAATGAGCAGTTCTTC. It codes for CASSPVTSGGSNEQFF.

The chain links TRBV4-2 to TRBJ1-4; no firm D call. Germline V gene lookup returns CDR1 LGHNA and CDR2 YNFKEQ. The CDR3 covers 12 residues. V lost 1 base and J lost 6, with 3 bases in between. CDR3: CASSQGHEKLFF. CDR3 sequence (DNA): TGTGCCAGCAGCCAAGGCCATGAAAAACTGTTTTTT.

The J gene is TRBJ1-1, the V gene TRBV7-9; no clear D. The germline V gene has CDR1 SEHNR and CDR2 FQNEAQ (reference sequence). The V gene lost 4 bases and the J gene lost 4 bases, with 10 bases spanning the gap. There are 13 residues in the CDR3. In nucleotides, the CDR3 is TGTGCCAGCAGCTCGAGCGTCCTCACTGAAGCTTTCTTT. Translated: CASSSSVLTEAFF.

In the case of this clone: Other DNA sequences in the same sample also yield this CDR3. V usage is TRBV6-5 and J usage is TRBJ1-1; D perhaps matches TRBD1 (5 bases). This CDR3 region has 14 residues. Germline CDR1 reads MNHEY; CDR2 reads SVGAGI. V was shortened by 0 bases and J by 1 base, with 6 bases between the two germline ends. The CDR3 bases are TGTGCCAGCAGTTACTCTGGGGGGAACACTGAAGCTTTCTTT. Translating gives CASSYSGGNTEAFF.

This clone turned up a few times. This chain connects TRBV5-1 to TRBJ1-4, with a weak D call TRBD1 (5 bases). With 0 bases removed from V and 0 bases from J, the gap between germline ends came to 18 bases. The CDR3 loop spans 19 amino acids. Germline values: CDR1 SGHRS, CDR2 YFSETQ. CDR3 sequence: CASSLGLGLGGATNEKLFF. The CDR3 nucleotides are TGCGCCAGCAGCTTGGGTCTGGGACTGGGGGGTGCAACTAATGAAAAACTGTTTTTT.